This T cell receptor beta chain was observed in a study of T cells in Graves' hyperthyroidism and ophthalmopathy. From RNA transcripts, TCR beta CDR3 regions were amplified. An initial round of RT-PCR targeting the TCR CDR3 relied on the HTBI primer set. TCRdb passed the multiplex PCR reads through MiXCR, listing each CDR3 protein once. Of roughly 650,000 distinct CDR3 sequences listed, about a sixth are singletons. This clonotype has only a few counts. PBMCs came from less than 11 ml fresh peripheral blood. The source is a woman between 40 and 55 years old with Graves' ophthalmopathy. The sample comprised blood.

This CDR3 is CASSSQGNTQYF. For the CDR3, the DNA is TGTGCCAGCAGTTCCCAGGGGAATACGCAGTATTTT. V and J are TRBV6-1 and TRBJ2-3, with D perhaps TRBD1 (6 bases). V was clipped by 5 bases and J by 7 bases, with 10 bases between them. The length of the CDR3 is 12 residues. Germline V CDR1 and CDR2: MNHNS, SASEGT.